The 27 T cell receptor beta chains given below trace back to one sample, sequenced in a study of cytomegalovirus exposure and HLA in healthy donors (dated by TCRdb to 2016 to 2017). Library construction relied on the immunoSEQ multiplex PCR assay. A mixture of 60 forward primers for TCR Vbeta segments and 13 reverse primers for TCR Jbeta segments was used in the multiplex PCR. Held by TCRdb, this immuneACCESS table contains in-frame sequences only and omits some clones. Under half of the omission traces to an unresolved V gene where checked; the cause of the rest is unknown. The sample yields some 85,000 clones; roughly 84% were counted once. The ten largest account for roughly 2% of the sample. The sequenced sample consisted of PBMCs. These receptors were obtained from a man between 18 and 35 years old in good health and CMV-seronegative.

The rearrangement uses TRBV10-2 and TRBJ2-7; TRBD2 matches at 9 bases. This CDR3 has 15 residues. Germline-derived CDR1 and CDR2 are WSHSY and SAAADI. J lost 2 bases, V lost 2 bases, and 4 bases had no gene match. The CDR3 coding sequence is TGCGCCAGCAGTGAGGGGCGGGAGGGCCCCTACGAGCAGTACTTC. This encodes CASSEGREGPYEQYF.

This clone was seen only a few times. The V and J genes are TRBV10-1 and TRBJ2-7, with 7 bases fitting TRBD1. Unmatched junction bases numbered 4, after V lost 2 bases and J lost 0 bases. The V gene's germline CDR1 is WNHNN and CDR2 SYGVQD (reference sequence). The CDR3 loop spans 15 amino acids. CDR3 protein: CASSEGTASSYEQYF. The CDR3 DNA follows: TGCGCCAGCAGTGAGGGGACAGCGAGCTCCTACGAGCAGTACTTC.

The gene calls are TRBV9 and TRBJ1-2; 7 positions agree with TRBD1. The CDR3 contains 16 residues. The germline gives CDR1 SGDLS, CDR2 YYNGEE. The V gene end was trimmed by 4 bases and the J gene end by 2 bases; junction bases not matched to a gene: 11. The CDR3 sequence is CASSHDRVGLNYGYTF. CDR3 DNA sequence: TGTGCCAGCAGCCACGACAGGGTGGGACTCAACTATGGCTACACCTTC.

This chain connects TRBV7-2 to TRBJ2-7; TRBD1 is a possible D gene (6 bases). This CDR3 comprises 15 residues. The germline gives CDR1 SGHTA, CDR2 FQGNSA. V was cut by 0 bases and J by 0 bases, with 9 bases left in between. The CDR3 coding sequence is TGTGCCAGCAGCTTAGCGGGGACATCCTCCTACGAGCAGTACTTC. This encodes CASSLAGTSSYEQYF.

The V call is TRBV7-9, the J call TRBJ2-7; maybe TRBD2 (7 bases). The CDR3 loop spans 16 amino acids. Germline V gene data show CDR1 as SEHNR and CDR2 as FQNEAQ (reference sequence). Trimming left V 5 bases short and J 3 bases short, with 20 bases between. Here the CDR3 reads CASSPPGASGYYEQYF. The CDR3 DNA is TGTGCCAGCAGCCCACCAGGGGCTAGCGGATACTACGAGCAGTACTTC.

The rearrangement joins TRBV28 to TRBJ1-4, with a possible D match to TRBD1 (5 bases). CDR3 length equals 13 residues. The germline V gene has CDR1 MDHEN and CDR2 SYDVKM. Deletions cut 8 bases from V and 7 bases from J, with 14 bases between. The chain's CDR3 is CASGEGWGEKLFF. The DNA for the CDR3 is TGTGCCAGCGGGGAGGGGTGGGGTGAAAAACTGTTTTTT.

This rearrangement joins TRBV5-4 to TRBJ2-6; D ambiguous. The germline gives CDR1 SGHNT, CDR2 YYREEE (reference sequence). CDR3 length equals 15 residues. V was clipped by 4 bases and J by 3 bases, with 11 bases between them. The CDR3 bases are TGTGCCAGCAGCGGAGCAATACTTGGGGCCAACGTCCTGACTTTC. Protein sequence: CASSGAILGANVLTF.

This chain links TRBV28 with TRBJ1-5; the D is unclear. Germline V lookup: CDR1 MDHEN, CDR2 SYDVKM. V was trimmed by 5 bases and J by 1 base, leaving 6 bases between them. The CDR3 runs to 13 residues. The CDR3 DNA follows: TGTGCCAGCAGTGGCCCCAGCAATCAGCCCCAGCATTTT. Residues: CASSGPSNQPQHF.

The CDR3 sequence: CASSLDRNYGYTF. CDR3 DNA: TGTGCCAGCAGCTTGGACAGGAACTATGGCTACACCTTC. The gene calls are TRBV5-6 and TRBJ1-2; D possibly corresponds to TRBD1 (5 bases). Trimming removed 0 bases from V and 2 bases from J, with 5 bases in between. Per the germline V gene, CDR1 is SGHDT and CDR2 is YYEEEE. The CDR3 has 13 amino acids.

The chain's CDR3 is CSPVAGVRGETQYF. CDR3 bases: TGCAGCCCCGTAGCGGGAGTTAGGGGGGAGACCCAGTACTTC. This sequence joins TRBV29-1 and TRBJ2-5, with 9 bases identical to TRBD2. CDR1 and CDR2 (germline): SQVTM, ANQGSEA. With 8 bases clipped from V and 5 bases from J, the junction kept 12 bases outside the gene matches. This CDR3 has 14 amino acids.

This clone was counted a few times. This sequence joins TRBV6-5 and TRBJ2-5, with TRBD2 identical over 8 bases. Germline CDR1 MNHEY, CDR2 SVGAGI. J gave up 2 bases and V 7 bases, and 6 bases lay outside the gene matches. This CDR3 region has 14 residues. CDR3 DNA: TGTGCCAGCACCTACACGGGGGGGCAAGAGACCCAGTACTTC. This translates into CASTYTGGQETQYF.

The chain recombines TRBV6-1 with TRBJ2-1, with D unclear. Trimming took off 2 bases at V and 9 bases at J, with 11 bases between the two ends. CDR1 is MNHNS and CDR2 is SASEGT in the germline V gene. The CDR3 is 13 amino acids. CDR3 DNA: TGTGCCAGCAGTGAATTTGGGCGCAGTGAGCAGTTCTTC. Translating it yields CASSEFGRSEQFF.

The gene calls are TRBV6-1 and TRBJ2-1; 10 bases align to TRBD2. Per the germline V gene, CDR1 is MNHNS and CDR2 is SASEGT. The CDR3 has 14 amino acids. After removal of 6 bases from V and 6 bases from J, the junction contained 5 bases not matched to a gene. The CDR3 nucleotides are TGTGCCAGCAGAAGCGGGAGGGCCCTCAATGAGCAGTTCTTC. It codes for CASRSGRALNEQFF.

The CDR3 loop is CASSLDASTGDEQFF. DNA for the CDR3: TGTGCCAGCAGCTTAGACGCCTCGACAGGGGATGAGCAGTTCTTC. The V and J genes are TRBV7-2 and TRBJ2-1, with 8 positions matching TRBD1. The junction had 7 bases not matched to a gene; V was cut back by 1 base and J by 8 bases. CDR1 is SGHTA, CDR2 FQGNSA, per germline. The CDR3 spans 15 residues. Supplemented by reference TRBV7-2 and TRBJ2-1, the full variable domain reads GAGVSQSPSNKVTEKGKDVELRCDPISGHTALYWYRQSLGQGLEFLIYFQGNSAPDKSGLPSDRFSAERTGGSVSTLTIQRTQQEDSAVYLCASSLDASTGDEQFFGPGTRLTVL.

The V call is TRBV5-4, the J call TRBJ2-1, with 8 bases lining up with TRBD2. From germline, CDR1 is SGHNT and CDR2 YYREEE (reference sequence). The J segment lost 15 bases and the V segment lost 4 bases, leaving 9 bases of the junction unmatched. This CDR3 contains 12 residues. The CDR3 coding sequence is TGTGCCAGCAGCATTCCTAGCGGGTGGCCGTTCTTC. This translates into CASSIPSGWPFF.

This clone was detected only a few times. The chain has TRBV5-5 and TRBJ1-5; D is ambiguous. The germline V gene encodes CDR1 SGHKS and CDR2 YYEKEE (reference sequence). This CDR3 has 12 residues. Trimming took off 4 bases at V and 2 bases at J, with 4 bases between the two ends. CDR3 nucleotides: TGTGCCAGCAGCGTCGGCAATCAGCCCCAGCATTTT. It yields the protein CASSVGNQPQHF. Using reference TRBV5-5 and TRBJ1-5 for the parts outside the CDR3, the full variable domain is DAGVTQSPTHLIKTRGQQVTLRCSPISGHKSVSWYQQVLGQGPQFIFQYYEKEERGRGNFPDRFSARQFPNYSSELNVNALLLGDSALYLCASSVGNQPQHFGDGTRLSIL.

V gene TRBV27 combines with J gene TRBJ2-7, with 14 positions matching TRBD2. The V and J ends lost 5 bases and 2 bases, in that order; junction bases with no gene match: 2. CDR3 length: 15 residues. Germline V lookup: CDR1 MNHEY, CDR2 SMNVEV (reference sequence). The CDR3 reads CASSGLAGGTYEQYF. The DNA of the CDR3 is TGTGCCAGCAGTGGACTAGCGGGAGGCACCTACGAGCAGTACTTC.

The gene calls are TRBV27 and TRBJ2-3, with D perhaps TRBD1 (5 bases). CDR1 is MNHEY and CDR2 is SMNVEV in the germline V gene (reference sequence). The CDR3 spans 13 residues. V lost 5 bases and J 8 bases, leaving 14 bases between the germline ends. The CDR3 is CASSVGQGATQYF. In nucleotides, the CDR3 is TGTGCCAGCAGTGTGGGGCAAGGGGCTACGCAGTATTTT.

The chain links TRBV25-1 to TRBJ1-3; perhaps TRBD1 as D (6 bases). The CDR3 runs 15 residues. V dropped 8 bases and J dropped 2 bases, with 16 bases sitting between them. Per the germline V gene, CDR1 is MGHDK and CDR2 is SYGVNS. CDR3 protein: CASSRRGATGNTIYF. CDR3 nucleotide sequence: TGTGCCAGCTCCCGACGGGGGGCAACTGGAAACACCATATATTTT.

V usage is TRBV2 and J usage is TRBJ1-1; 7 positions agree with TRBD1. The V and J ends lost 10 bases and 1 base, in that order; junction bases with no gene match: 15. CDR3 size: 16 residues. In germline, CDR1 is SNHLY, CDR2 FYNNEI. CDR3 DNA sequence: TGTGCCATACGATCACAGGGGATGGGTCAGAACACTGAAGCTTTCTTT. Encoded protein: CAIRSQGMGQNTEAFF.

The gene calls are TRBV5-5 and TRBJ2-7; the D gene is possibly TRBD2 (5 bases). Germline loops: CDR1 SGHKS, CDR2 YYEKEE (reference sequence). The V and J ends lost 1 base and 7 bases respectively, with 21 bases between them. CDR3 length: 16 residues. CDR3 sequence reads: CASSLTLSAAGWEQYF. In nucleotides, the CDR3 is TGTGCCAGCAGCTTGACCCTGTCAGCGGCTGGCTGGGAGCAGTACTTC.

The chain joins TRBV5-1 to TRBJ2-2, with a tentative D call TRBD2 (6 bases). With 5 bases removed from V and 5 bases from J, the gap between germline ends came to 22 bases. The CDR3 has 17 residues. Germline CDR1 and CDR2: SGHRS and YFSETQ. CDR3 coding DNA: TGCGCCAGCAGGGGTTGGCGTGAGGGACTTGTGACCGGGGAGCTGTTTTTT. This codes for CASRGWREGLVTGELFF.

This chain connects TRBV30 to TRBJ1-6; tentatively, D is TRBD1 (5 bases). Germline-derived CDR1 and CDR2 are GTSNPN and SVGIG (reference sequence). V was trimmed by 0 bases and J by 1 base, leaving 10 bases between them. This CDR3 comprises 16 residues. The CDR3 region is CAWSVSRVSYNSPLHF. The DNA for the CDR3 is TGTGCCTGGAGTGTATCCAGGGTTTCCTATAATTCACCCCTCCACTTT.

This clone is a singleton in its sample. The chain employs TRBV9 and TRBJ1-1, with TRBD1 matching over 11 bases. The CDR3 runs 16 residues. Trimming took 3 bases from V and 0 from J; bases not matched to a gene: 4. Per the germline V gene, CDR1 is SGDLS and CDR2 is YYNGEE. CDR3 residues: CASSEGGQGVNTEAFF. DNA for the CDR3: TGTGCCAGCAGCGAGGGGGGACAGGGGGTGAACACTGAAGCTTTCTTT.

The chain links TRBV6-1 to TRBJ2-7; maybe TRBD1 (6 bases). The CDR3 runs to 14 residues. CDR1 and CDR2 (germline): MNHNS, SASEGT. V lost 6 bases and J 0 bases, leaving 12 bases between the germline ends. The CDR3 nucleotides are TGTGCCAGCAGCAAAGTGGGGGCCTCCTACGAGCAGTACTTC. Its translation: CASSKVGASYEQYF.

CDR3 nucleotides: TGTGCCAGCAGCTTAGCGGGAGCCTACGAGCAGTACTTC. This translates into CASSLAGAYEQYF. The rearrangement uses TRBV7-9 and TRBJ2-7, with D perhaps matching TRBD2 (5 bases). The V and J ends lost 0 bases and 2 bases respectively, with 5 bases between them. Germline-derived CDR1 and CDR2 are SEHNR and FQNEAQ (reference sequence). This CDR3 spans 13 amino acids.

Concerning this clone: This same CDR3 is encoded by further DNA sequences in the sample. V gene TRBV29-1 combines with J gene TRBJ1-1; TRBD1 is a possible D gene (5 bases). The germline gives CDR1 SQVTM, CDR2 ANQGSEA. This CDR3 contains 13 residues. V was clipped by 3 bases and J by 0 bases, with 8 bases between them. The CDR3 spells CSVERQMNTEAFF. The DNA for the CDR3 is TGCAGCGTTGAGAGACAGATGAACACTGAAGCTTTCTTT.